The 25 T cell receptor beta chains listed next were all sequenced from one sample in a study of T-cell reconstitution after alpha-beta-depleted transplantation in children. Preparation of the TCRbeta library was carried out with unique molecular identifiers. Using its own MiXCR run on the PCR reads, TCRdb lists one record per CDR3 protein. This table has approximately 200,000 distinct CDR3 sequences, more than 14% appearing once. The source was PBMCs from the stem cell graft donor, collected from the stem cell graft. The receptors were sampled from a human donor who donated a stem cell graft to a child with acute lymphoblastic leukemia.

V is TRBV5-1 and J is TRBJ2-5; D not certain. The V end lost 0 bases, the J end lost 0 bases, and 6 bases lay between the germline ends. Germline V lookup: CDR1 SGHRS, CDR2 YFSETQ. The CDR3 sequence is 14 residues long. Here the CDR3 DNA reads TGCGCCAGCAGCTTGGCAGCAGACCAAGAGACCCAGTACTTC. Translating gives CASSLAADQETQYF.

This chain uses TRBV5-1 with TRBJ2-3; 10 nucleotides agree with TRBD2. Germline lookup yields CDR1 SGHRS and CDR2 YFSETQ. Unmatched junction bases numbered 9, after V lost 5 bases and J lost 6 bases. The CDR3 is made up of 15 amino acids. CDR3 in amino acids: CASRPLAGRSDTQYF. CDR3 DNA: TGCGCCAGCAGACCACTAGCGGGAAGATCGGATACGCAGTATTTT.

The chain carries TRBV19 and TRBJ2-7; D is ambiguous. The CDR3 has 13 amino acids. The V and J ends lost 2 bases and 2 bases respectively, with 7 bases between them. In germline, CDR1 is LNHDA, CDR2 SQIVND (reference sequence). The CDR3 reads CASSITATYEQYF. The DNA of the CDR3 is TGTGCCAGTAGTATAACAGCTACCTACGAGCAGTACTTC. Drawing the rest from reference TRBV19 and TRBJ2-7, the complete variable domain is DGGITQSPKYLFRKEGQNVTLSCEQNLNHDAMYWYRQDPGQGLRLIYYSQIVNDFQKGDIAEGYSVSREKKESFPLTVTSAQKNPTAFYLCASSITATYEQYFGPGTRLTVT.

This clonotype has a count of ten or more. The chain recombines TRBV20-1 with TRBJ2-1; TRBD2 agrees at 7 bases. The CDR3 totals 17 residues. CDR1 and CDR2 (germline): DFQATT, SNEGSKA (reference sequence). Losses at the gene ends were 5 bases for V and 8 bases for J; bases not matched to a gene: 21. The CDR3 is CSAVDPGAGPLGDEQFF. The CDR3, as DNA: TGCAGTGCTGTAGACCCCGGAGCGGGGCCCCTGGGCGATGAGCAGTTCTTC.

This clonotype appeared many times. CDR3: CASSLGREKQYF. DNA for the CDR3: TGTGCCAGCAGTTTGGGCAGGGAAAAGCAGTACTTC. The chain combines TRBV12-3 or TRBV12-4 with TRBJ2-7, with D perhaps matching TRBD1 (5 bases). V lost 3 bases and J 8 bases, leaving 11 bases between the germline ends. The CDR3 sequence is 12 residues long.

Many counts were recorded for this clonotype. The CDR3 is CASSQQGWGTEAFF. CDR3 bases: TGTGCCAGCTCGCAACAGGGATGGGGCACTGAAGCTTTCTTT. V usage is TRBV18 and J usage is TRBJ1-1; perhaps TRBD1 as D (6 bases). Germline V gene lookup returns CDR1 KGHSH and CDR2 LQKENI. The CDR3 sequence is 14 residues long. With 6 bases removed from V and 4 bases from J, the gap between germline ends came to 15 bases.

This clonotype was found many times. The chain employs TRBV20-1 and TRBJ2-1; 9 nucleotides agree with TRBD2. After removal of 6 bases from V and 6 bases from J, the junction contained 21 bases not matched to a gene. The CDR3 is made up of 18 amino acids. The V gene's germline CDR1 is DFQATT and CDR2 SNEGSKA (reference sequence). The CDR3 loop reads CSAPRLAGFRSGSNEQFF. CDR3 DNA: TGCAGTGCCCCACGGCTAGCGGGATTTCGGTCTGGGAGCAATGAGCAGTTCTTC.

This clonotype has ten or more counts. The chain links TRBV27 to TRBJ1-2, with D maybe TRBD1 (5 bases). Germline CDR1 is MNHEY and CDR2 is SMNVEV (reference sequence). The germline V and J ends were trimmed by 8 bases and 4 bases, with 14 bases remaining between them. The CDR3 is made up of 13 amino acids. CDR3 loop: CASGLTGFYGYTF. CDR3 coding DNA: TGTGCCAGCGGGCTCACAGGATTCTATGGCTACACCTTC.

V and J are TRBV27 and TRBJ2-1; 13 nucleotides agree with TRBD2. Trimming at V came to 7 bases and at J to 7 bases, leaving 10 bases not matched to a gene. CDR3 size: 16 residues. CDR1 MNHEY and CDR2 SMNVEV come from the germline V gene (reference sequence). The CDR3 region is CASIPTGTSGINEQFF. CDR3 nucleotides: TGTGCCAGCATCCCTACCGGGACTAGCGGGATAAATGAGCAGTTCTTC.

This clonotype was recorded many times. This chain uses TRBV11-2 with TRBJ2-7; 9 nucleotides align to TRBD2. Germline loops: CDR1 SGHAT, CDR2 FQNNGV. V was clipped by 3 bases and J by 5 bases; unmatched bases: 5. This CDR3 contains 14 residues. The chain's CDR3 is CASSFYLAGNEQYF. The DNA of the CDR3 is TGTGCCAGCAGCTTTTACCTAGCGGGGAACGAGCAGTACTTC.

This clonotype has at least ten counts. V is TRBV6-5 and J is TRBJ1-1; weak D call: TRBD1 (5 bases). This CDR3 spans 17 amino acids. With 0 bases removed from V and 11 bases from J, the gap between germline ends came to 25 bases. CDR1 is MNHEY and CDR2 is SVGAGI in the germline V gene. CDR3 DNA sequence: TGTGCCAGCAGTTACTCGGGAACTCCAGGGTACTCCCAAGGCGCTTTCTTT. Its protein product is CASSYSGTPGYSQGAFF.

Ten or more counts support this clonotype. This chain links TRBV5-1 with TRBJ2-3; no definite D call. The CDR3 sequence is 15 residues long. Trimming left V 4 bases short and J 4 bases short, with 16 bases between. CDR1 and CDR2 from the germline V gene are SGHRS and YFSETQ. CDR3 nucleotide sequence: TGCGCCAGCAGCCTTGACTCCGGTGGGGCAGATACGCAGTATTTT. It yields the protein CASSLDSGGADTQYF. The complete variable domain, with remaining parts taken from reference TRBV5-1 and TRBJ2-3, reads KAGVTQTPRYLIKTRGQQVTLSCSPISGHRSVSWYQQTPGQGLQFLFEYFSETQRNKGNFPGRFSGRQFSNSRSEMNVSTLELGDSALYLCASSLDSGGADTQYFGPGTRLTVL.

The V call is TRBV29-1, the J call TRBJ2-3; the D call may be TRBD1 or TRBD2 (7 bases each). Germline CDR1 is SQVTM and CDR2 is ANQGSEA. This CDR3 is built from 14 residues. Trimming cost V 4 bases and J 4 bases, with 15 bases left between them. DNA of the CDR3: TGCAGCGTTGTAGCAGGGGGGGGCCCAGATACGCAGTATTTT. This encodes CSVVAGGGPDTQYF.

The sample holds many counts of this clonotype. The rearrangement links TRBV7-9 to TRBJ2-5; 7 nucleotides match TRBD2. CDR3 length equals 16 residues. V lost 7 bases to trimming and J lost 2 bases; unmatched junction nucleotides: 13. Germline V lookup: CDR1 SEHNR, CDR2 FQNEAQ (reference sequence). CDR3 region: CASNPERRGGQETQYF. CDR3 DNA: TGTGCCAGCAACCCCGAAAGGCGCGGGGGACAAGAGACCCAGTACTTC.

With regard to this clonotype: This may arise from a read error, as a much more abundant clone is one base away. The V and J genes are TRBV10-3 and TRBJ2-3; D remains unclear. Germline V gives CDR1 ENHRY, CDR2 SYGVKD. CDR3 length: 14 amino acids. The V gene lost 4 bases and the J gene lost 6 bases, with 14 bases spanning the gap. The CDR3 loop is CAISVGGSDDTQYF. The CDR3 coding sequence is TGTGCCATCAGTGTAGGCGGCTCAGACGATACGCAGTATTTT.

This clonotype was counted at least ten times. CDR3 nucleotide sequence: TGTGCCAGCAGTGCGAACAAAAATCAGCCCCAGCATTTT. Encoded protein: CASSANKNQPQHF. The V gene is TRBV6-1, the J gene TRBJ1-5; D is unclear. Germline lookup yields CDR1 MNHNS and CDR2 SASEGT. V shed 4 bases and J shed 4 bases, with 8 bases lying between them. The CDR3 sequence is 13 residues long.

This clonotype was picked up many times. V and J are TRBV29-1 and TRBJ1-3; D uncertain. From germline, CDR1 is SQVTM and CDR2 ANQGSEA. The CDR3 length is 13 residues. The ends were cut back, 6 bases at V and 4 bases at J, with 13 bases in the middle. CDR3 in DNA: TGCAGCGTCGAGGAGGTCATCGGAAACACCATATATTTT. Translating gives CSVEEVIGNTIYF.

In this sample, this clonotype turned up many times. The J gene is TRBJ2-1, the V gene TRBV7-8; 11 positions match TRBD2. V lost 5 bases, J lost 6 bases, and 9 bases stayed unmatched. This CDR3 spans 16 amino acids. Germline lookup yields CDR1 SGHVS and CDR2 FQNEAQ. In nucleotides, the CDR3 is TGTGCCAGCAGCGCCATAGCGGGAGGGGTTGTCAATGAGCAGTTCTTC. Its protein is CASSAIAGGVVNEQFF.

This clonotype was seen at least ten times. The V call is TRBV5-1, the J call TRBJ2-7; maybe TRBD1 (5 bases). Germline CDR1 SGHRS, CDR2 YFSETQ. The CDR3 covers 17 residues. The V end was cut by 3 bases, the J end by 2 bases, with 21 bases between. The CDR3 is CASSWGPGRSEAYEQYF. In DNA, the CDR3 is TGCGCCAGCAGCTGGGGCCCCGGGCGCAGCGAAGCCTACGAGCAGTACTTC.

This clonotype has at least ten counts. V and J are TRBV27 and TRBJ2-2; the D gene is possibly TRBD1 (6 bases). Trimming cost V 10 bases and J 2 bases, with 11 bases left between them. The germline V gene encodes CDR1 MNHEY and CDR2 SMNVEV (reference sequence). This CDR3 comprises 13 residues. The CDR3 is CATRQVNTGELFF. The CDR3, as DNA: TGTGCCACCAGACAGGTCAACACCGGGGAGCTGTTTTTT.

This clonotype has ten or more counts. The chain couples TRBV5-1 to TRBJ1-1; D remains unclear. CDR1 SGHRS and CDR2 YFSETQ come from the germline V gene. V was clipped by 1 base and J by 0 bases, with 7 bases between them. The CDR3 spans 14 residues. DNA for the CDR3: TGCGCCAGCAGCTTGTCGACCGTGAACACTGAAGCTTTCTTT. This codes for CASSLSTVNTEAFF.

This clonotype was recorded at least ten times. The gene calls are TRBV5-1 and TRBJ2-2; TRBD1 aligns across 10 bases. CDR3 length: 16 amino acids. Germline V gene data show CDR1 as SGHRS and CDR2 as YFSETQ. Trimming took 4 bases from V and 2 from J; bases not matched to a gene: 5. CDR3 residues: CASSTWDRGNTGELFF. The CDR3 bases are TGCGCCAGCAGCACCTGGGACAGGGGAAACACCGGGGAGCTGTTTTTT.

Many counts were recorded for this clonotype. V gene TRBV5-8 combines with J gene TRBJ2-7; D gene unclear. The V end lost 4 bases, the J end lost 3 bases, and 8 bases lay between the germline ends. The germline V gene has CDR1 SGHTS and CDR2 YDEGEE. There are 12 residues in the CDR3. The CDR3 reads CASSKDFYEQYF. The CDR3 nucleotides read TGTGCCAGCAGCAAGGATTTCTACGAGCAGTACTTC.

This clonotype was seen repeatedly, ten times or more. J is TRBJ2-7 and V is TRBV7-8; TRBD1 is a possible D gene (5 bases). This CDR3 has 14 residues. V lost 5 bases and J 0 bases, leaving 11 bases between the germline ends. Germline-derived CDR1 and CDR2 are SGHVS and FQNEAQ. The CDR3 sequence is CASSRLQGSYEQYF. The CDR3 DNA sequence: TGTGCCAGCAGCCGACTTCAGGGCTCCTACGAGCAGTACTTC.

As for this clonotype: Germline and junction disagree at one end, which may indicate a read error. J is TRBJ2-2 and V is TRBV20-1; no definite D call. Looked up from germline, CDR1 is DFQATT and CDR2 is SNEGSKA (reference sequence). The CDR3 totals 17 residues. The CDR3 nucleotides are TGCAGTGCTAGAGATGTACGGGTGGGTGTGAACGCCGGGGAGCTGTTTTTT. Protein product: CSARDVRVGVNAGELFF.